Shown below are 10 T cell receptor beta chains from a single sample sequenced in a study of blood T cell repertoires in COVID-19. The assay was immunoSEQ multiplex PCR, and TCRdb's table has in-frame clones only and misses some. The sample has around 300,000 clones; 80% to 95% are singletons. The sample consisted of PBMCs or T cells enriched from blood (not recorded which). Receptor source: a woman in her thirties who had recovered from COVID-19.

The chain carries TRBV2 and TRBJ2-5, with D possibly matching TRBD1 (5 bases). Germline CDR1 is SNHLY and CDR2 is FYNNEI. The CDR3 runs to 17 residues. V dropped 1 base and J dropped 2 bases, with 17 bases sitting between them. As DNA, the CDR3 is TGTGCCAGCAGTGAAGGGCAGGGCCCCCCGTTGCAAGAGACCCAGTACTTC. Amino acids: CASSEGQGPPLQETQYF.

The chain combines TRBV19 with TRBJ1-5; D is unclear. Germline assignment: CDR1 LNHDA and CDR2 SQIVND (reference sequence). CDR3 length equals 14 residues. Trimming took off 3 bases at V and 7 bases at J, with 13 bases between the two ends. As DNA, the CDR3 is TGTGCCAGTAGTATCCGGGAGGGAGCACAGCCCCAGCATTTT. Translation gives CASSIREGAQPQHF.

Of note for this clone: The sample has other DNA sequences that encode this CDR3 too. The gene calls are TRBV6-2 or TRBV6-3 and TRBJ1-1, with D tentatively TRBD1 (6 bases). The CDR3 is made up of 13 amino acids. Looked up from germline, CDR1 is MNHEY and CDR2 is SVGEGT. V lost 6 bases and J 1 base, leaving 9 bases between the germline ends. In nucleotides, the CDR3 is TGTGCCAGCAGCGCAGGGGAGAACACTGAAGCTTTCTTT. Amino acids: CASSAGENTEAFF.

The rearrangement uses TRBV5-4 and TRBJ2-3; 9 nucleotides match TRBD1. The CDR3 spans 14 residues. The V and J ends lost 6 bases and 6 bases, in that order; junction bases with no gene match: 8. Germline CDR1 is SGHNT and CDR2 is YYREEE (reference sequence). Written as DNA, the CDR3 is TGTGCCAGCAATACCGGGACAGGGTCGGATACGCAGTATTTT. Protein: CASNTGTGSDTQYF.

The chain combines TRBV28 with TRBJ2-3, with a weak D call TRBD1 (6 bases). The CDR3 consists of 15 residues. Germline V gene data show CDR1 as MDHEN and CDR2 as SYDVKM. V lost 8 bases and J 2 bases, leaving 17 bases between the germline ends. CDR3 nucleotide sequence: TGTGCCAGCGACCGGGACACAAAAACCACAGATACGCAGTATTTT. It specifies CASDRDTKTTDTQYF.

This clone appeared once. The chain recombines TRBV7-2 with TRBJ1-2; D call uncertain. Trimming took off 3 bases at V and 5 bases at J, with 7 bases between the two ends. Germline V gene lookup returns CDR1 SGHTA and CDR2 FQGNSA. The CDR3 is made up of 12 amino acids. CDR3 in amino acids: CASSFSLYGYTF. The CDR3 DNA sequence: TGTGCCAGCAGCTTTTCTCTTTATGGCTACACCTTC.

This rearrangement joins TRBV6-6 to TRBJ2-1; 9 bases line up with TRBD1. The V and J ends lost 10 bases and 6 bases, in that order; junction bases with no gene match: 4. The CDR3 is made up of 12 amino acids. Looked up from germline, CDR1 is MNHNY and CDR2 is SVGAGI (reference sequence). Here the CDR3 reads CATSTGGNEQFF. The CDR3 DNA reads as TGTGCCACATCGACAGGGGGCAATGAGCAGTTCTTC.

The chain combines TRBV2 with TRBJ2-3, with 7 bases aligning to TRBD2. Trimming cost V 6 bases and J 4 bases; bases outside gene matches: 10. Germline-derived CDR1 and CDR2 are SNHLY and FYNNEI. This CDR3 is built from 15 residues. The CDR3, as DNA: TGTGCCAGCAGGAAAGAGGGAGGGCCGTCAGATACGCAGTATTTT. It is translated as CASRKEGGPSDTQYF.

The V gene is TRBV7-2, the J gene TRBJ2-7, with D perhaps TRBD2 (6 bases). Trimming took 5 bases from V and 6 from J, leaving 14 bases between them. CDR1 and CDR2 (germline): SGHTA, FQGNSA. The CDR3 consists of 13 residues. DNA of the CDR3: TGTGCCAGCAGCCCCCGACAGACTAGCGAGCAGTACTTC. Protein: CASSPRQTSEQYF.

The V gene is TRBV28, the J gene TRBJ2-3, with D perhaps matching TRBD2 (5 bases). CDR3 length: 17 amino acids. The ends were cut back, 10 bases at V and 1 base at J, with 24 bases in the middle. CDR1 MDHEN and CDR2 SYDVKM come from the germline V gene. In DNA, the CDR3 is TGTGCCACTTCCTTCCCCAAGAGAGAACTAGGCACAGATACGCAGTATTTT. Translated, it gives CATSFPKRELGTDTQYF.